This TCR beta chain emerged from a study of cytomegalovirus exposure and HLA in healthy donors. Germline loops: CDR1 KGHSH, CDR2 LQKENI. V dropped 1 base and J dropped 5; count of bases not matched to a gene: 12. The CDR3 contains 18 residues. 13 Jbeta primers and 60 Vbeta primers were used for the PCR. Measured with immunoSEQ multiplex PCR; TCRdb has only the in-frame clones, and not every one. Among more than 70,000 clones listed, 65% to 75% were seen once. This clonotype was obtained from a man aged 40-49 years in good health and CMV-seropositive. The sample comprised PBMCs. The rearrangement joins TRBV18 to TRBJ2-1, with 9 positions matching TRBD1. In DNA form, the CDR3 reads TGTGCCAGCTCACCACTAGCGCCGGGACAGGGTCCGAACAATGAGCAGTTCTTC. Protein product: CASSPLAPGQGPNNEQFF.